This T cell receptor beta chain derives from a study of brain T cells in children with intractable seizures. Findings and caveats of the study: HCMV serostatus was not known, and viral specificity came from CDR3 similarity only. Absence of clones before surgery may stem from lower sequencing depth.

As regards this clone: Antigen specificity is unknown.

The sequenced cases were selected for having the highest brain T cell transcript signatures. Patients received at least one anti-epileptic drug before surgery. Profiling relied on immunoSEQ multiplex PCR, and the TCRdb table lists in-frame clones only, not all of them. This sample has 70,000 to 85,000 clones; around nine tenths occur once, and the top ten carry around 24%. This receptor was identified in a girl aged 2 to 9 with Rasmussen encephalitis and intractable seizures. Source: peripheral blood, taken at surgery.

The CDR3 reads CASSLGTSGRGNEQFF. The CDR3 DNA sequence: TGTGCCAGCAGCTTGGGGACTAGCGGGAGAGGCAATGAGCAGTTCTTC. The genes are TRBV5-4 and TRBJ2-1, with 13 bases aligning to TRBD2. V lost 0 bases and J lost 6; bases outside the gene matches: 3. The CDR3 length is 16 residues. Germline-derived CDR1 and CDR2 are SGHNT and YYREEE (reference sequence).